The clone carrying this T cell receptor beta chain was detected ten times or more. Its specificity is unknown. Trimming took off 6 bases at V and 6 bases at J, with 17 bases between the two ends. This CDR3 is built from 14 residues. The data were taken from a study of identical twins. The study, taken as a whole, reports: Twin-shared out-of-frame alpha sequences showed excess low generation probability.

TCRdb recomputed calls from the 5' RACE reads with MiXCR, one row per CDR3 protein. The sample holds 650,000 to 750,000 distinct CDR3 sequences; 21% are singletons and the top ten take 4% to 4.5%. The same data also went into a second study, on T cells expressing NK-cell markers. That study adds: Once again these clonotypes came out on top in the CD3+CD56-NKG2C+ fraction of several donors.

V and J are TRBV12-3 or TRBV12-4 and TRBJ1-2, with a weak D call TRBD1 (6 bases). This TCR derives from a woman younger than 35 in good health. The sample was PBMCs. In nucleotides, the CDR3 is TGTGCCAGCAGGACACAGGGAGAGGTCGATGGCTACACCTTC. Residues: CASRTQGEVDGYTF.